The 16 T cell receptor beta chains in this list originate from one sample, sequenced in a study of control samples from healthy donors and cancer patients. Assay: immunoSEQ multiplex PCR; the TCRdb copy retains only in-frame clones and omits some. The repertoire holds approximately 150,000 clones, with about 89% as singletons. The sequenced material came from blood. Source of these receptors: a man aged 25-45 years in good health.

This chain joins TRBV5-1 and TRBJ2-4, with a possible D match to TRBD2 (5 bases). Looked up from germline, CDR1 is SGHRS and CDR2 is YFSETQ. This CDR3 has 12 amino acids. The V and J ends lost 0 bases and 16 bases respectively, with 14 bases between them. CDR3 DNA: TGCGCCAGCAGCTTGGATCGGGGTCGTGAATACTTC. It is translated as CASSLDRGREYF.

The rearrangement links TRBV11-3 to TRBJ2-1, with 7 bases fitting TRBD1. J was trimmed by 6 bases and V by 5 bases; bases with no gene match: 10. Germline V gene lookup returns CDR1 SGHNT and CDR2 YENEEA. The CDR3 is 15 residues long. CDR3: CASSRTGAGFNEQFF. The CDR3 DNA is TGTGCCAGCAGCCGAACAGGGGCTGGTTTCAATGAGCAGTTCTTC.

The chain employs TRBV28 and TRBJ1-2; D might be TRBD1 (6 bases). Germline CDR1 is MDHEN and CDR2 is SYDVKM. V lost 3 bases and J 6 bases, leaving 8 bases between the germline ends. This CDR3 spans 12 amino acids. The CDR3 is CASSLYRDGYTF. DNA for the CDR3: TGTGCCAGCAGTTTGTACAGGGATGGCTACACCTTC.

This clone was counted a single time. J is TRBJ1-6 and V is TRBV5-6; D not certain. Trimming left V 4 bases short and J 5 bases short, with 7 bases between. The CDR3 is made up of 13 amino acids. Germline V gene sequence: CDR1 SGHDT, CDR2 YYEEEE. CDR3 bases: TGTGCCAGCAGCCGGAGAAATAATTCACCCCTCCACTTT. It encodes CASSRRNNSPLHF.

The gene calls are TRBV7-2 and TRBJ1-1, with D perhaps matching TRBD1 (6 bases). This CDR3 is built from 14 residues. In germline, CDR1 is SGHTA, CDR2 FQGNSA. V shed 0 bases and J shed 5 bases, with 10 bases lying between them. The CDR3 DNA sequence: TGTGCCAGCAGCTTAGCTACAGGGCGAACTGAAGCTTTCTTT. This gives the protein CASSLATGRTEAFF.

The chain combines TRBV6-5 with TRBJ1-1; maybe TRBD1 (5 bases). Germline CDR1 and CDR2: MNHEY and SVGAGI. The V and J ends lost 5 bases and 5 bases respectively, with 12 bases between them. There are 13 residues in the CDR3. The CDR3 DNA reads TGTGCCAGCAGTACGACGGGGGGGACTGAAGCTTTCTTT. This translates into CASSTTGGTEAFF.

This rearrangement joins TRBV7-9 to TRBJ1-5, with TRBD1 as a possible D gene (5 bases). The length of the CDR3 is 17 residues. Germline assignment: CDR1 SEHNR and CDR2 FQNEAQ (reference sequence). Trimming shortened V by 0 bases and J by 1 base, and 13 bases separated the two germline ends. CDR3 DNA: TGTGCCAGCAGCTTAGCTGGCAGGGAACGGAGCAATCAGCCCCAGCATTTT. Its protein is CASSLAGRERSNQPQHF. The whole variable domain, remainder taken from reference TRBV7-9 and TRBJ1-5, is DTGVSQNPRHKITKRGQNVTFRCDPISEHNRLYWYRQTLGQGPEFLTYFQNEAQLEKSRLLSDRFSAERPKGSFSTLEIQRTEQGDSAMYLCASSLAGRERSNQPQHFGDGTRLSIL.

The J gene is TRBJ2-1, the V gene TRBV11-2; D is undetermined. The CDR3 has 12 amino acids. Looked up from germline, CDR1 is SGHAT and CDR2 is FQNNGV. The V end was cut by 1 base, the J end by 5 bases, with 3 bases between. CDR3 bases: TGTGCCAGCAGCTTAGTAGACAATGAGCAGTTCTTC. This codes for CASSLVDNEQFF. Full variable domain (remainder filled in from reference TRBV11-2 and TRBJ2-1): EAGVAQSPRYKIIEKRQSVAFWCNPISGHATLYWYQQILGQGPKLLIQFQNNGVVDDSQLPKDRFSAERLKGVDSTLKIQPAKLEDSAVYLCASSLVDNEQFFGPGTRLTVL.

The chain links TRBV28 to TRBJ1-2, with D possibly matching TRBD1 (5 bases). Between the trimmed V and J ends, which lost 8 bases and 2 bases, there was a span of 6 bases. Germline CDR1 is MDHEN and CDR2 is SYDVKM. CDR3 length: 11 amino acids. Here the CDR3 reads CASGGNYGYTF. The CDR3 DNA reads as TGTGCCAGCGGGGGAAACTATGGCTACACCTTC.

J is TRBJ1-6 and V is TRBV9; 8 nucleotides align to TRBD1. This CDR3 is 16 amino acids long. CDR1 SGDLS and CDR2 YYNGEE come from the germline V gene. Unmatched junction bases numbered 8, after V lost 3 bases and J lost 6 bases. CDR3 amino acids: CASSEGRTGINSPLHF. The CDR3 nucleotides are TGTGCCAGCAGCGAGGGGAGGACAGGGATTAATTCACCCCTCCACTTT.

CDR3 residues: CASGLFQGPEKLFF. DNA for the CDR3: TGTGCCAGCGGCCTTTTTCAGGGCCCTGAAAAACTGTTTTTT. The J gene is TRBJ1-4, the V gene TRBV6-5; tentative D call: TRBD1 (5 bases). The germline V and J ends were trimmed by 8 bases and 7 bases, with 17 bases remaining between them. The V gene's germline CDR1 is MNHEY and CDR2 SVGAGI. This CDR3 region has 14 residues.

This clone turned up a few times. The chain uses TRBV11-1 and TRBJ1-1; 8 bases map to TRBD1. Germline V gene lookup returns CDR1 SGHAT and CDR2 FQDESV (reference sequence). This CDR3 spans 15 amino acids. V gave up 0 bases and J gave up 1 base; unmatched junction bases: 1. The CDR3 DNA reads TGTGCCAGCAGCTTAGCCGGGACAGGGAACACTGAAGCTTTCTTT. Translated, it gives CASSLAGTGNTEAFF.

The chain carries TRBV29-1 and TRBJ2-3; 14 nucleotides align to TRBD2. This CDR3 has 18 residues. CDR1 SQVTM and CDR2 ANQGSEA come from the germline V gene. The V and J ends lost 1 base and 4 bases, in that order; junction bases with no gene match: 10. In DNA form, the CDR3 reads TGCAGCGTTGAAGCCCTCCGGACTAGCGGGAGGCCCCCAGATACGCAGTATTTT. This encodes CSVEALRTSGRPPDTQYF.

V is TRBV7-2 and J is TRBJ2-3; 11 nucleotides agree with TRBD2. The V gene end was trimmed by 4 bases and the J gene end by 2 bases; junction bases not matched to a gene: 5. This CDR3 is 16 amino acids long. Germline values: CDR1 SGHTA, CDR2 FQGNSA. The CDR3 region is CASSSRLAGNTDTQYF. As DNA, the CDR3 is TGTGCCAGCAGCTCTCGACTAGCGGGGAACACAGATACGCAGTATTTT.

V is TRBV27 and J is TRBJ2-2; TRBD2 aligns across 16 bases. Germline values: CDR1 MNHEY, CDR2 SMNVEV (reference sequence). CDR3 length equals 17 residues. With 6 bases clipped from V and 6 bases from J, the junction kept 7 bases outside the gene matches. CDR3 bases: TGTGCCAGCAGAGCCGGGACTAGCGGGAGGGCCCCCGGGGAGCTGTTTTTT. Protein: CASRAGTSGRAPGELFF.

The chain links TRBV24-1 to TRBJ1-1; no clear D gene. Germline CDR1 reads KGHDR; CDR2 reads SFDVKD. The V end was cut by 1 base, the J end by 7 bases, with 9 bases between. CDR3 length: 13 amino acids. The CDR3 here is CATSDFLGVEAFF. CDR3 sequence (DNA): TGTGCCACCAGTGATTTCTTGGGCGTTGAAGCTTTCTTT.